This T cell receptor (beta chain) derives from a study of cytomegalovirus exposure and HLA in healthy donors. Study results and limitations: Reportedly, cytomegalovirus status was diagnosed with high sensitivity and specificity. Researchers reported that a few CMV-associated chains were confirmed in vitro as CMV antigen-specific. The study labeled 180 or so TCR beta chains cytomegalovirus-associated. Usually a TCR sequence was rare, but some public TCRs were found in many donors.

V shed 1 base and J 6 bases; nucleotides not matched to a gene: 3. Germline V lookup: CDR1 SGHTA, CDR2 FQGNSA. The CDR3 spans 15 residues. Clones were sequenced by immunoSEQ multiplex PCR, and TCRdb holds only the in-frame ones, with some missing. The sample has fewer than 250,000 clones, just under 90% seen once; the top ten hold 2.6%. Concerning this clone itself: Its antigen is not known.

The origin of this receptor is a man aged 18 to 29 in good health and CMV-seronegative. Source material: PBMCs. The V and J genes are TRBV7-2 and TRBJ2-2; 9 bases fit TRBD2. In DNA form, the CDR3 reads TGTGCCAGCAGCTTAGAATTAGCGGGGGCCGGGGAGCTGTTTTTT. Translated: CASSLELAGAGELFF.